Below, 10 T cell receptor beta chains from the same sample are listed, as sequenced in a study of control samples from healthy donors and cancer patients. Generated by immunoSEQ multiplex PCR, the TCRdb table keeps only in-frame clones and is missing some. The table has about 130,000 clones, around 92% seen once. Input material: blood. These receptors were obtained from a woman in her forties or fifties in good health.

The CDR3 DNA sequence: TGTGCCAGTAGTATGGGCCGGACCACCGACACCGGGGAGCTGTTTTTT. Its protein is CASSMGRTTDTGELFF. The V and J genes are TRBV19 and TRBJ2-2; D gene ambiguous. V dropped 3 bases and J dropped 3 bases, with 14 bases sitting between them. Germline CDR1 reads LNHDA; CDR2 reads SQIVND (reference sequence). This CDR3 comprises 16 residues.

The chain has TRBV4-2 and TRBJ2-7, with 12 bases lining up with TRBD2. The ends lost 4 bases at V and 0 bases at J; junction bases unmatched: 4. The CDR3 is 16 residues long. CDR1 and CDR2 (germline): LGHNA, YNFKEQ. The CDR3 loop is CASSRPLAGGSYEQYF. The CDR3, as DNA: TGTGCCAGCAGCCGACCACTAGCGGGGGGCTCCTACGAGCAGTACTTC.

This rearrangement joins TRBV5-6 to TRBJ2-7; no firm D call. Trimming took off 2 bases at V and 0 bases at J, with 12 bases between the two ends. The CDR3 length is 15 residues. The germline V gene encodes CDR1 SGHDT and CDR2 YYEEEE. The CDR3 reads CASSFAGSSSYEQYF. Here the CDR3 DNA reads TGTGCCAGCAGCTTTGCCGGATCGAGCTCCTACGAGCAGTACTTC.

V is TRBV19 and J is TRBJ1-2, with 7 bases aligning to TRBD1. The J segment lost 0 bases and the V segment lost 2 bases, leaving 12 bases of the junction unmatched. The length of the CDR3 is 18 residues. The V gene's germline CDR1 is LNHDA and CDR2 SQIVND (reference sequence). CDR3 coding DNA: TGTGCCAGTAGTATAACACCGGGACAGTTCTTCGCTAACTATGGCTACACCTTC. Encoded protein: CASSITPGQFFANYGYTF.

V usage is TRBV19 and J usage is TRBJ2-2, with unresolved D. V lost 6 bases and J lost 6, with 8 bases in between. CDR1 and CDR2 (germline): LNHDA, SQIVND (reference sequence). The CDR3 length is 12 residues. Written as DNA, the CDR3 is TGTGCCAGTAGCGGGCGTGCCGGGGAGCTGTTTTTT. Its translation: CASSGRAGELFF. Looking up the rest from reference TRBV19 and TRBJ2-2 gives the full variable domain: DGGITQSPKYLFRKEGQNVTLSCEQNLNHDAMYWYRQDPGQGLRLIYYSQIVNDFQKGDIAEGYSVSREKKESFPLTVTSAQKNPTAFYLCASSGRAGELFFGEGSRLTVL.

This sequence joins TRBV6-5 and TRBJ1-1; possible D gene TRBD1, 5 bases. CDR1 and CDR2 (germline): MNHEY, SVGAGI. Trimming cost V 2 bases and J 1 base, with 14 bases left between them. The CDR3 has 16 residues. CDR3 sequence reads: CASSYGGMAGNTEAFF. DNA for the CDR3: TGTGCCAGCAGTTACGGGGGAATGGCGGGGAACACTGAAGCTTTCTTT.

The chain couples TRBV6-5 to TRBJ2-7; 7 bases line up with TRBD2. CDR1 and CDR2 from the germline V gene are MNHEY and SVGAGI. This CDR3 is 15 amino acids long. V shed 6 bases and J 0 bases; nucleotides not matched to a gene: 8. CDR3 sequence: CASRDLAESSYEQYF. CDR3 bases: TGTGCCAGCAGAGACCTAGCGGAGAGCTCCTACGAGCAGTACTTC.

The V and J genes are TRBV6-5 and TRBJ1-6; D possibly corresponds to TRBD1 (6 bases). Trimming removed 4 bases at V and 14 bases at J, with 12 bases between. This CDR3 has 12 residues. Germline V CDR1 and CDR2: MNHEY, SVGAGI. This chain's CDR3 is CASSSGDRALHF. CDR3 coding DNA: TGTGCCAGCAGTTCAGGGGATCGGGCCCTCCACTTT.

The chain is built from TRBV2 and TRBJ2-7, with 9 bases matching TRBD2. CDR1 and CDR2 from the germline V gene are SNHLY and FYNNEI. CDR3 length: 16 amino acids. The ends lost 3 bases at V and 2 bases at J; junction bases unmatched: 8. CDR3 nucleotides: TGTGCCAGCAGTGAGCCGAACGGACTAGCGACCTACGAGCAGTACTTC. This encodes CASSEPNGLATYEQYF.

The chain combines TRBV2 with TRBJ2-5; D not certain. The CDR3 loop spans 14 amino acids. V was shortened by 7 bases and J by 2 bases, with 14 bases between the two germline ends. Germline-derived CDR1 and CDR2 are SNHLY and FYNNEI. CDR3 sequence: CASTYRTSQETQYF. DNA for the CDR3: TGTGCCAGCACCTACCGGACGTCGCAAGAGACCCAGTACTTC.